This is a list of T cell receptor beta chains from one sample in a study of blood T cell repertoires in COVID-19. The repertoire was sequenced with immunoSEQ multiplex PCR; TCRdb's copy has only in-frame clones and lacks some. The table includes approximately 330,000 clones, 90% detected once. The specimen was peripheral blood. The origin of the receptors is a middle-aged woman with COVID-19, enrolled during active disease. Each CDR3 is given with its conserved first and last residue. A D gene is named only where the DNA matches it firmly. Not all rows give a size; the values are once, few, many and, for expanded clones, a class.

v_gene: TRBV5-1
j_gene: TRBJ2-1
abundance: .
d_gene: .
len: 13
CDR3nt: TGCGCCAGCACCCCCGGTTGGAGCAATGAGCAGTTCTTC
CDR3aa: CASTPGWSNEQFF

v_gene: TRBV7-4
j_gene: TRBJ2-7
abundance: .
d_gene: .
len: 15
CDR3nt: TGTGCCAGCAGCTTATCTCGGTTTTGTCATGACGAGCAGTACTTC
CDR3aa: CASSLSRFCHDEQYF

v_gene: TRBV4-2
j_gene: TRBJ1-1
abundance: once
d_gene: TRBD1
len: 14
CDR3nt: TGTGCCAGCAGTCAGGACAGGGTGGGCACTGAAGCTTTCTTT
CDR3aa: CASSQDRVGTEAFF

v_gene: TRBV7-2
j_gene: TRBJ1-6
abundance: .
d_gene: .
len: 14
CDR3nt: TGTGCCAGCAGCTTAGTTCACAATAATTCACCCCTCCACTTT
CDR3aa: CASSLVHNNSPLHF

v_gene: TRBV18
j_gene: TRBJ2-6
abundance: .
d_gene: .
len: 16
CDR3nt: TGTGCCAGCTCACCCACCCGGGGCTCTGGGGCCAACGTCCTGACTTTC
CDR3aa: CASSPTRGSGANVLTF

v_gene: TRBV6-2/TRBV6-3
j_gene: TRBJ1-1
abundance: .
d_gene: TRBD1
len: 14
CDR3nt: TGTGCCAGCAGTACGGGACAGCTGAACACTGAAGCTTTCTTT
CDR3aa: CASSTGQLNTEAFF

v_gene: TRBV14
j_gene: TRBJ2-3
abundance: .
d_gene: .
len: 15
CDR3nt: TGTGCCAGCAGCCAAGGCGGCGGATACACAGATACGCAGTATTTT
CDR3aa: CASSQGGGYTDTQYF

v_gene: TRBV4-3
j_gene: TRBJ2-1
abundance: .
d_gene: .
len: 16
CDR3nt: TGCGCCAGCAGCCAAGATTCCCCGAGCTCCTACAATGAGCAGTTCTTC
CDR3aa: CASSQDSPSSYNEQFF

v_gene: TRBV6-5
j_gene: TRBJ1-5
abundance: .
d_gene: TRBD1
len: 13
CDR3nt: TGTGCCAGCAGCGAGGGGGCAAGGCAGCCCCAGCATTTT
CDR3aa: CASSEGARQPQHF

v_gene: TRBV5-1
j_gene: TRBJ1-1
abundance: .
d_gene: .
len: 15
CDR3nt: TGCGCCAGCAGCTTGGCCGACAGTTTGAACACTGAAGCTTTCTTT
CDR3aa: CASSLADSLNTEAFF

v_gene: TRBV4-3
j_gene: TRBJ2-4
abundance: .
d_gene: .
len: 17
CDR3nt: TGCGCCAGCAGCCACACGACAGGCGGTAGGGCCAAAAACATTCAGTACTTC
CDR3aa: CASSHTTGGRAKNIQYF

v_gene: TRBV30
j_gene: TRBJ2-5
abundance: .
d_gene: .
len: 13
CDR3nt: TGTGCCTGGGCCAGGGTCCTCCAAGAGACCCAGTACTTC
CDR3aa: CAWARVLQETQYF

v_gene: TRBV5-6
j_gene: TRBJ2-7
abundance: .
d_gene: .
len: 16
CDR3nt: TGTGCCAGCAGCCTTATTAGGGGGGGAACCTCCTACGAGCAGTACTTC
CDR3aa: CASSLIRGGTSYEQYF

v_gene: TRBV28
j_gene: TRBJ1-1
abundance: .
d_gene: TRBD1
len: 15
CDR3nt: TGTGCCAGCAGACCCGACAGGGGGCCGAACACTGAAGCTTTCTTT
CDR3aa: CASRPDRGPNTEAFF

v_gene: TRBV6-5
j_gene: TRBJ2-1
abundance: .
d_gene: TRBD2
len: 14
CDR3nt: TGTGCCAGCAGTACCCGGACTAGCGGGGATGAGCAGTTCTTC
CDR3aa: CASSTRTSGDEQFF

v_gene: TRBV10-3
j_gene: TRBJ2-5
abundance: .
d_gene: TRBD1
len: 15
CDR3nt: TGTGCCATCAGTGCCGACAGGGGGCGATTCGAGGCCCAGTACTTC
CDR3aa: CAISADRGRFEAQYF

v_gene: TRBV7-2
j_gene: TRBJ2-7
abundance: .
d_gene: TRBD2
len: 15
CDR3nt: TGTGCCAGCAGCGTAGCTAGCGGGAGCACCTACGAGCAGTACTTC
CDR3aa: CASSVASGSTYEQYF

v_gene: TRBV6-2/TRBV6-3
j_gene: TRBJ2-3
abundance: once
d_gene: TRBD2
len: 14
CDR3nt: TGTGCCAGCAGCCCTAGCGGGGGCACAGGTACGCAGTATTTT
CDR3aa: CASSPSGGTGTQYF

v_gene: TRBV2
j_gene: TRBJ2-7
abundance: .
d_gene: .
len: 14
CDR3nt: TGTGCCAGCAGTCAGGGAAGGACGGGCTACGAGCAGTACTTC
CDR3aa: CASSQGRTGYEQYF

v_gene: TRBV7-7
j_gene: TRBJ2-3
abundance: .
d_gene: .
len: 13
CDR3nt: TGTGCTAGCAGCTTAGAAGACCGCGGTACGCAGTATTTT
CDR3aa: CASSLEDRGTQYF

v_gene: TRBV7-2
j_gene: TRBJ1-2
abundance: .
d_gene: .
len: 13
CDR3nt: TGTGCCAGCAGCTTAGGACAGAACTATGGCTACACCTTC
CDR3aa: CASSLGQNYGYTF

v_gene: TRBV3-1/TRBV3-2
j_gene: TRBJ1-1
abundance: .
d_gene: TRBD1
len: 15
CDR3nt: TGTGCCAGCAGCCCGGAAGGACAGGGGGCTACTGAAGCTTTCTTT
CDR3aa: CASSPEGQGATEAFF

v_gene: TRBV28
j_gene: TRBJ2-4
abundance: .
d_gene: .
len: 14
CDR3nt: TGTGCCAGCATAAACAAACAGGGTGGTGGCATTCAGTACTTC
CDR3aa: CASINKQGGGIQYF

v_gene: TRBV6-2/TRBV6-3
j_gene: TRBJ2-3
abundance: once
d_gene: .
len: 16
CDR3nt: TGTGCCAGCAGTTTGCTTGGGGCCTCTAGCACAGATACGCAGTATTTT
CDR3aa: CASSLLGASSTDTQYF

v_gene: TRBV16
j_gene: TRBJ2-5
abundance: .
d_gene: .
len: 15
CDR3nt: TGTGCCAGCAGCCATCGACAGTCCGCCCGGGAGACCCAGTACTTC
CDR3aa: CASSHRQSARETQYF

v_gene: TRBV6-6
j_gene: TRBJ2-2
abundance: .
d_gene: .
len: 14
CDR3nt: TGTGCCAGCAACAACTACCCGAACACCGGGGAGCTGTTTTTT
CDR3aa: CASNNYPNTGELFF

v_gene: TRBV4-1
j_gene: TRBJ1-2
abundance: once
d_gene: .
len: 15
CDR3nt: TGCGCCAGCAGCCAAGTAACAGGGCTTAACTATGGCTACACCTTC
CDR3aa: CASSQVTGLNYGYTF

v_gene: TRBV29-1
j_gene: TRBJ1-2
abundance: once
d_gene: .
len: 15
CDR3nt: TGCAGCGTTGAGGGAATGGGGGGGACCTTCTATGGCTACACCTTC
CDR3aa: CSVEGMGGTFYGYTF